The clone carrying this TCR beta chain turned up a few times. The antigen remains undetermined. The source of the sample is a study of beta chain features in type 1 diabetes. Overall study results and limits: The study found that naive, central memory and Treg TCRB repertoires appeared more similar in patients than in healthy donors. Shortening of TCRB CDR3s, moderate but significant, appeared in all four CD4+ subsets of Type 1 diabetes patients.

The whole isolated RNA underwent reverse transcription, so sequencing captured expressed TCRB transcripts. TCRdb's table, derived via immunoSEQ multiplex PCR, lists solely in-frame clones and lacks some. The sample lists 600,000 to 750,000 clones; around 12% were seen once. Germline V gives CDR1 SGHRS, CDR2 YFSETQ. V was clipped by 2 bases and J by 6 bases, with 15 bases between them. The CDR3 length is 15 residues. The clonotype was recovered from a man aged 30 to 45 with type 1 diabetes. The V gene is TRBV5-1, the J gene TRBJ2-1, with no clear D. Sequencing was done on a sample of naive CD4+ T cells from blood. CDR3 DNA: TGCGCCAGCAGCTTACCCCAGCTGCCCATCAATGAGCAGTTCTTC. Encoded protein: CASSLPQLPINEQFF.